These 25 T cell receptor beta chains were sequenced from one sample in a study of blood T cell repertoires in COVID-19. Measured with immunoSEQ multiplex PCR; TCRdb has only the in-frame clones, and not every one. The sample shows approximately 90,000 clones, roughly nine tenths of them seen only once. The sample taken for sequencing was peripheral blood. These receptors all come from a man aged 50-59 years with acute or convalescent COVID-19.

The CDR3 loop is CAISGASGGQGETQYF. The CDR3 DNA follows: TGTGCCATCAGTGGGGCTAGCGGGGGGCAAGGGGAGACCCAGTACTTC. V gene TRBV10-3 combines with J gene TRBJ2-5, with TRBD2 matching over 11 bases. The V gene end was trimmed by 4 bases and the J gene end by 5 bases; junction bases not matched to a gene: 9. Germline V gene data show CDR1 as ENHRY and CDR2 as SYGVKD. The length of the CDR3 is 16 residues.

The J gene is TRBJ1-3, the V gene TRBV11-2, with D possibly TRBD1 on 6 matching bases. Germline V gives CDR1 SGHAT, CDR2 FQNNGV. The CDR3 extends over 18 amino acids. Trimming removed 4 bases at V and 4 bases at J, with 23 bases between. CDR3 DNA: TGTGCCAGCAGCTCCCCAACAACGACAGGCTTAACGGGAAACACCATATATTTT. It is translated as CASSSPTTTGLTGNTIYF.

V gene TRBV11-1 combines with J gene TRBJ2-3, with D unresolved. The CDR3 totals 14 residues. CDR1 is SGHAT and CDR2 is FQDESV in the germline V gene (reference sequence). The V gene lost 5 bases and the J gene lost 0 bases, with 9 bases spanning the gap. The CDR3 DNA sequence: TGTGCCAGCAGCCGTACCAGTAGCACAGATACGCAGTATTTT. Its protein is CASSRTSSTDTQYF.

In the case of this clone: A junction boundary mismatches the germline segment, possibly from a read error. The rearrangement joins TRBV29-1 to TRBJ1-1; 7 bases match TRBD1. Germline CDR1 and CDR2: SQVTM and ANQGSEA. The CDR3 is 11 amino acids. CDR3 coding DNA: TGCAGCGTTGCCTACCCCTGGGACAGAGCGTTT. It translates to CSVAYPWDRAF. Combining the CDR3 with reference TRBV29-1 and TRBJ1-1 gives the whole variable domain SAVISQKPSRDICQRGTSLTIQCQVDSQVTMMFWYRQQPGQSLTLIATANQGSEATYESGFVIDKFPISRPNLTFSTLTVSNMSPEDSSIYLCSVAYPWDRAFGQGTRLTVV.

CDR3 bases: TGTGCCAGTAGTATTCTAGTGTGGGGCGAAGCTTTCTTT. The encoded protein is CASSILVWGEAFF. V gene TRBV19 combines with J gene TRBJ1-1, with D possibly TRBD1 on 5 matching bases. Germline CDR1 and CDR2: LNHDA and SQIVND (reference sequence). V was trimmed by 3 bases and J by 8 bases, leaving 13 bases between them. This CDR3 is 13 amino acids long.

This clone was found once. The CDR3 loop reads CASSRRETQYF. For the CDR3, the DNA is TGTGCCAGCAGTCGTAGAGAGACCCAGTACTTC. J is TRBJ2-5 and V is TRBV2; no firm D call. Trimming cost V 5 bases and J 4 bases, with 5 bases left between them. This CDR3 contains 11 residues. Per the germline V gene, CDR1 is SNHLY and CDR2 is FYNNEI.

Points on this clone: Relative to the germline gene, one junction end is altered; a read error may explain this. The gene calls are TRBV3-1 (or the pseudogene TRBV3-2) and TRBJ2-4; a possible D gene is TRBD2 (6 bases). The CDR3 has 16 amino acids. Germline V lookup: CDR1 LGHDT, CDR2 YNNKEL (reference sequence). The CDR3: CASSGFGTGAKNTQYF. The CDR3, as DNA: TGTGCCAGCAGCGGGTTCGGGACGGGAGCCAAAAACACTCAGTACTTC.

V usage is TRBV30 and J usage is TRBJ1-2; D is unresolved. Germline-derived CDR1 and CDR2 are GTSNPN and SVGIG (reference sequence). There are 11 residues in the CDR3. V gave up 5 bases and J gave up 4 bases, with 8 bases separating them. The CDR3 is CAWGPSYGYTF. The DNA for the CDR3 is TGTGCCTGGGGTCCCTCCTATGGCTACACCTTC.

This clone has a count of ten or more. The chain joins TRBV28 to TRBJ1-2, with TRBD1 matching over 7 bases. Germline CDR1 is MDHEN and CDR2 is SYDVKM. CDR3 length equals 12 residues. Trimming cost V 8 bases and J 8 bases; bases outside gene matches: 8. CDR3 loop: CASLEGARGYTF. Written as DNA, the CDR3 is TGTGCCAGCTTGGAGGGGGCGCGGGGCTACACCTTC.

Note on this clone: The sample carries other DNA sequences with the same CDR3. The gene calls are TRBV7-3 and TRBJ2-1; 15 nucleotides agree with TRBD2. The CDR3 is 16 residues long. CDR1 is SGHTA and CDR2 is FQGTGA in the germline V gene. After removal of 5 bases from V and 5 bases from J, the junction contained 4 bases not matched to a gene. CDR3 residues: CASSPGLAGGHNEQFF. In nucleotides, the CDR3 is TGTGCCAGCAGCCCGGGACTAGCGGGGGGACACAATGAGCAGTTCTTC.

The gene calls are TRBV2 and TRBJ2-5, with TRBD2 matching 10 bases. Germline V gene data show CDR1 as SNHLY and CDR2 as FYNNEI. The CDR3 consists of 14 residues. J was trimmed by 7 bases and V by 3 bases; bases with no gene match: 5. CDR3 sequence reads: CASSDGGLAATQYF. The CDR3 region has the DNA TGTGCCAGCAGTGACGGTGGACTAGCGGCGACCCAGTACTTC.

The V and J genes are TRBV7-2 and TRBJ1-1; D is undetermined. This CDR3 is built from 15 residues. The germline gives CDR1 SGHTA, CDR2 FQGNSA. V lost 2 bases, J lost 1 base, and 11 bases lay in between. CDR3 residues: CASSLSRISNTEAFF. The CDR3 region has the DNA TGTGCCAGCAGCTTATCGAGGATTTCGAACACTGAAGCTTTCTTT.

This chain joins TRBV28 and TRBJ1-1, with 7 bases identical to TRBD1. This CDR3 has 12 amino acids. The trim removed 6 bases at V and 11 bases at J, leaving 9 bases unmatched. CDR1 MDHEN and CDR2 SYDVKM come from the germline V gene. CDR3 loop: CASSGNPGGAFF. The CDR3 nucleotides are TGTGCCAGCAGCGGCAACCCAGGGGGGGCTTTCTTT.

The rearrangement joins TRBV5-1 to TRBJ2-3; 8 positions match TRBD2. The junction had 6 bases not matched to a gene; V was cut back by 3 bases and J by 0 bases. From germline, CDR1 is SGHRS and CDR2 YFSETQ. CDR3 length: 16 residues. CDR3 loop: CASSYLSGDSTDTQYF. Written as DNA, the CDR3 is TGCGCCAGCAGCTACCTTAGCGGGGATAGCACAGATACGCAGTATTTT.

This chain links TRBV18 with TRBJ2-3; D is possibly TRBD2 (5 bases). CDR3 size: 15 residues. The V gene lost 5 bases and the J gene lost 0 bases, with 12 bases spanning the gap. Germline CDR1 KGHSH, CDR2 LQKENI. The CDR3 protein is CASSMDSTSTDTQYF. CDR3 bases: TGTGCCAGCTCAATGGACTCTACTAGCACAGATACGCAGTATTTT.

CDR3 sequence reads: CAWSARNQPQHF. The CDR3 DNA is TGTGCCTGGAGTGCGAGGAATCAGCCCCAGCATTTT. This chain connects TRBV30 to TRBJ1-5, with D hard to call. The ends were cut back, 1 base at V and 4 bases at J, with 5 bases in the middle. This CDR3 spans 12 amino acids. The germline V gene encodes CDR1 GTSNPN and CDR2 SVGIG (reference sequence).

The CDR3 sequence is CASSLEDREETQYF. The DNA for the CDR3 is TGTGCCAGCAGCTTGGAGGACAGAGAGGAGACCCAGTACTTC. The rearrangement links TRBV5-6 to TRBJ2-5, with TRBD1 as a possible D gene (6 bases). The V end was cut by 0 bases, the J end by 5 bases, with 11 bases between. The V gene's germline CDR1 is SGHDT and CDR2 YYEEEE. This CDR3 spans 14 amino acids.

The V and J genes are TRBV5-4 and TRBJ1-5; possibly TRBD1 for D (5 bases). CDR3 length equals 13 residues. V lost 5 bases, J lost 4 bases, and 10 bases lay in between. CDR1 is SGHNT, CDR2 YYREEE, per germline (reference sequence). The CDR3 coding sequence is TGTGCCAGCAGTTGGGGGGGAAATCAGCCCCAGCATTTT. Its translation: CASSWGGNQPQHF.

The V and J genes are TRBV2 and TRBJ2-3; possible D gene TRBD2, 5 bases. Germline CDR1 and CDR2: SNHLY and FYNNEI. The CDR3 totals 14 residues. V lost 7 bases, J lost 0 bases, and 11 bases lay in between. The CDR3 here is CASKPSYSTDTQYF. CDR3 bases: TGTGCCAGCAAACCTAGCTATAGCACAGATACGCAGTATTTT.

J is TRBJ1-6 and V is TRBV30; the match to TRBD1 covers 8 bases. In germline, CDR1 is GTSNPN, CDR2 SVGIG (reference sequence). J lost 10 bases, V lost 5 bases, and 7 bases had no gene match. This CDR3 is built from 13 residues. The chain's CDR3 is CAWVDRGGSPLHF. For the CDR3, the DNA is TGTGCCTGGGTTGACAGGGGCGGCTCACCCCTCCACTTT.

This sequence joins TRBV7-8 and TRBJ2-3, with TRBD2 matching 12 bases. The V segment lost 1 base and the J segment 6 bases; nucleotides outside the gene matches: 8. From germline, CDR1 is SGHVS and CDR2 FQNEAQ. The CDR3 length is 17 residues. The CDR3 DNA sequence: TGTGCCAGCAGCTTAGGACCTAGCGGGGGGGAACTCGATACGCAGTATTTT. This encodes CASSLGPSGGELDTQYF.

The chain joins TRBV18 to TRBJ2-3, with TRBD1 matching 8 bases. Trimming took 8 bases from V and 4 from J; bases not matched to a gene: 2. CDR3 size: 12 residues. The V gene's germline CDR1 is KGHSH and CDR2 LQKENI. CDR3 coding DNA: TGTGCCAGCGAACAGGGGGCAGATACGCAGTATTTT. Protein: CASEQGADTQYF. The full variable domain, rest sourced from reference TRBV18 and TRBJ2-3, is NAGVMQNPRHLVRRRGQEARLRCSPMKGHSHVYWYRQLPEEGLKFMVYLQKENIIDESGMPKERFSAEFPKEGPSILRIQQVVRGDSAAYFCASEQGADTQYFGPGTRLTVL.

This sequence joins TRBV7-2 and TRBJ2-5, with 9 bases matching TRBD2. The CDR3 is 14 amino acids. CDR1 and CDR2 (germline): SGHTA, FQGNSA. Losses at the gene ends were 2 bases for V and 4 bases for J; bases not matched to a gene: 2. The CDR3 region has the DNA TGTGCCAGCAGCTTACGCGGGGGGGGAGAGACCCAGTACTTC. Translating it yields CASSLRGGGETQYF.

The CDR3 DNA sequence: TGTGCCTGGACAGGTTTAACGAACACTGAAGCTTTCTTT. Protein: CAWTGLTNTEAFF. The V gene is TRBV30, the J gene TRBJ1-1; D gene ambiguous. Germline V lookup: CDR1 GTSNPN, CDR2 SVGIG (reference sequence). The CDR3 loop spans 13 amino acids. The V and J ends lost 4 bases and 1 base respectively, with 10 bases between them.

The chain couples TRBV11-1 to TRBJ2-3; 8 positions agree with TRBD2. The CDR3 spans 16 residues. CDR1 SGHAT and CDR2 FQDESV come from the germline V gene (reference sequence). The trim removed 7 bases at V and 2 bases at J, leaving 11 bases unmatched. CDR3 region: CASNREGGGPTDTQYF. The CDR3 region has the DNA TGTGCCAGCAACCGGGAGGGGGGTGGCCCCACAGATACGCAGTATTTT.